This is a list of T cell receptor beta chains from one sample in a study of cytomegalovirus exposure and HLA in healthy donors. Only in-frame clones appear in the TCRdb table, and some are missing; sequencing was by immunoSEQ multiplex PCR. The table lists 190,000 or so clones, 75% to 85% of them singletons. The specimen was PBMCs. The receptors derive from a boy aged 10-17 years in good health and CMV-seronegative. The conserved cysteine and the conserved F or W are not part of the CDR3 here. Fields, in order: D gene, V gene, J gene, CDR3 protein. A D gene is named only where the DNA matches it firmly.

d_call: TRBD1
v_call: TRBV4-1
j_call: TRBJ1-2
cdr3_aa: ASRHTKEQGDYGYT

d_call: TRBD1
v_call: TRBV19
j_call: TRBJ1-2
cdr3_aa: ATSDRDPLGGYT

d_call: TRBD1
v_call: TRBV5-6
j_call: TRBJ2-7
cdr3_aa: ASSPAPTGGSGY

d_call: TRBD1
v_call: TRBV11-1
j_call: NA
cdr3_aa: ASSLDDRGQSYEQY

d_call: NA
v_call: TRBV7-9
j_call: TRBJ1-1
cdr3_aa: ASSPSTMTVNRAF

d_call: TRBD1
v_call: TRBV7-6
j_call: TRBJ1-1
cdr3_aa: ASSLEGQGLTEAF

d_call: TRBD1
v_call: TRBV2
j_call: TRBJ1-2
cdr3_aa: ASSELQGARGYT

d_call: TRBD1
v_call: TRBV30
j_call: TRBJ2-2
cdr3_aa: AGTGLYTGELF

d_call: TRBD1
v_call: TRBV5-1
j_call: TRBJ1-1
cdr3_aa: ASSLQGTNTEAF

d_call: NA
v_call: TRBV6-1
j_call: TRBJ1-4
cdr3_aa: ASKAQGATNEKLF

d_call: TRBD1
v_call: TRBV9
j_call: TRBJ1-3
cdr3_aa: ASSHWDRTSGNTIY

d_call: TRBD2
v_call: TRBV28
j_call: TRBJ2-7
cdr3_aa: ASSETSASYEQY

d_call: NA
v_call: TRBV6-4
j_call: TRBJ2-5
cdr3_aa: ASSADSQETQY

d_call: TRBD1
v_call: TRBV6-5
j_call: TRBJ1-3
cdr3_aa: ASRGQGRGNTIY

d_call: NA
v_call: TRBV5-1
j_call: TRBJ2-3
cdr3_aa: ASSLAGFGVWTDTQY

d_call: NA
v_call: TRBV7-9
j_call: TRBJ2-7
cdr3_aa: SSSFRGKYEQY

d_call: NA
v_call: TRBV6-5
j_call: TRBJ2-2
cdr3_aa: ASSYSEVPITGELF

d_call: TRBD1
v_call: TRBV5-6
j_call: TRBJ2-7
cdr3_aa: ASSSDRAYEQY

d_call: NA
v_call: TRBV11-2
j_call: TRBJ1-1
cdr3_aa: ASSLVVATEAF

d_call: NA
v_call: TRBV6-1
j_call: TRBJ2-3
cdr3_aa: ASSEERRAPDTQY